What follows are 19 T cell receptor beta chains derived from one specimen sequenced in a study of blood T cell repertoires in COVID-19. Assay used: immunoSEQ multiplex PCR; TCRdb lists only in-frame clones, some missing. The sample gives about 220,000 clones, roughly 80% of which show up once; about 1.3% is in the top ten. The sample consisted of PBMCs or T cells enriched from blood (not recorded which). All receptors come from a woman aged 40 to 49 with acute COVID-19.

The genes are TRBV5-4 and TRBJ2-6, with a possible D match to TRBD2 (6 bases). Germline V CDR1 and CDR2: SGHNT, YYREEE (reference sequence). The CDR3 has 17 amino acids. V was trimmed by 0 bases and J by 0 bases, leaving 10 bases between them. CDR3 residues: CASSLGRDGSGANVLTF. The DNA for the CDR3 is TGTGCCAGCAGCTTGGGGAGGGACGGCTCTGGGGCCAACGTCCTGACTTTC.

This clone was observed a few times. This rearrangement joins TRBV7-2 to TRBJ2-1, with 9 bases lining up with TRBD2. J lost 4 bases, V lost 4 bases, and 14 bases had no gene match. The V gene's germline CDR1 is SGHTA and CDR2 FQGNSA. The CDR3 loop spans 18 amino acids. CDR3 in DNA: TGTGCCAGCAGCTCTCAACCGACTTCTAGCGGGGTTTACAATGAGCAGTTCTTC. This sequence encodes CASSSQPTSSGVYNEQFF.

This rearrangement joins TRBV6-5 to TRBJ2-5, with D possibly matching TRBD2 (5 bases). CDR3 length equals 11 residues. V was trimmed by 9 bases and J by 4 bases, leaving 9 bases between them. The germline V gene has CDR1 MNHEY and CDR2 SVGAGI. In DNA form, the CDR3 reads TGTGCCAGTAGGCGGGCAGAGACCCAGTACTTC. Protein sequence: CASRRAETQYF.

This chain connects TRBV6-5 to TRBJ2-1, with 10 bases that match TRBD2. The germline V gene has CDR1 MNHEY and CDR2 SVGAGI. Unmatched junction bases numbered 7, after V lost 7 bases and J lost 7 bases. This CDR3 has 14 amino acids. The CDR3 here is CASIQREGPNEQFF. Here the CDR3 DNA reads TGTGCCAGCATACAGCGGGAGGGCCCAAATGAGCAGTTCTTC.

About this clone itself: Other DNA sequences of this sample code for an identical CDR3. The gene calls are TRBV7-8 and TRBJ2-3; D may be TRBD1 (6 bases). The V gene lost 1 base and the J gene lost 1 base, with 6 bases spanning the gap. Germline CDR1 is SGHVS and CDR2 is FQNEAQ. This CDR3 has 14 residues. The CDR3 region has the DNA TGTGCCAGCAGCTTAGACAGGGGCACAGATACGCAGTATTTT. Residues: CASSLDRGTDTQYF.

The CDR3 sequence is CASSPGPENEQFF. The CDR3 DNA follows: TGTGCCAGCTCACCTGGGCCGGAAAATGAGCAGTTCTTC. The chain joins TRBV18 to TRBJ2-1; D not certain. V was pared by 3 bases and J by 7 bases, with 10 bases between. Germline-derived CDR1 and CDR2 are KGHSH and LQKENI. The CDR3 runs 13 residues.

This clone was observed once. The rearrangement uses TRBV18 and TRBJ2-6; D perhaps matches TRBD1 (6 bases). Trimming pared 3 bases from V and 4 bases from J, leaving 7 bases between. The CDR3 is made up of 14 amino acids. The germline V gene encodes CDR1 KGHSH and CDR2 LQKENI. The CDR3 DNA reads TGTGCCAGCTCACCGGGGGCAGGGGCCAACGTCCTGACTTTC. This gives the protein CASSPGAGANVLTF.

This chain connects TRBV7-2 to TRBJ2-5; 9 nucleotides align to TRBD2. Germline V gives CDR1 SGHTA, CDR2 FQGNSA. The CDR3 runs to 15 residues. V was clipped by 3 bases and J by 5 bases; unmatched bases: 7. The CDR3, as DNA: TGTGCCAGCAGCTTCCTAGCGGGGACGGAGGAGACCCAGTACTTC. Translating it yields CASSFLAGTEETQYF.

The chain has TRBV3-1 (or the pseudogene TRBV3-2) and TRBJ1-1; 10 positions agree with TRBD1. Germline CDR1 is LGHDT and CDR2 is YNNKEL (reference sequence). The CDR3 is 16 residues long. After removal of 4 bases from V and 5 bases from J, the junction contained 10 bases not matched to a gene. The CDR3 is CASSRLGQGSRTEAFF. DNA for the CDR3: TGTGCCAGCAGCCGCCTGGGACAGGGGAGCAGAACTGAAGCTTTCTTT.

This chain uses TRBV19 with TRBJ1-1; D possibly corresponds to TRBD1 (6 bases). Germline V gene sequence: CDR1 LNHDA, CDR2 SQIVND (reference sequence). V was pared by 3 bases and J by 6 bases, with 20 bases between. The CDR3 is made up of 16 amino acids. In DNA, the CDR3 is TGTGCCAGTAGTATGGACTCGGGGGGGCCTGGGCCTGAAGCTTTCTTT. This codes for CASSMDSGGPGPEAFF.

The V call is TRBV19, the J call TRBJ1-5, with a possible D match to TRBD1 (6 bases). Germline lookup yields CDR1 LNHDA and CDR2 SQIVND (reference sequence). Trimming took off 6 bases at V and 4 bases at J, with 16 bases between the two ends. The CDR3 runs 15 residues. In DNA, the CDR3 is TGTGCCAGTAGGACCGGGACAATTGTAAATCAGCCCCAGCATTTT. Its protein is CASRTGTIVNQPQHF.

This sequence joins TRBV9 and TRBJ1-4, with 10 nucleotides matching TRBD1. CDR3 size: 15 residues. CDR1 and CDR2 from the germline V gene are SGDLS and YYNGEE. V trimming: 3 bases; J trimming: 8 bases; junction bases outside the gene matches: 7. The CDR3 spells CASSAGPGQGEKLFF. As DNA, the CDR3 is TGTGCCAGCAGCGCTGGACCGGGACAGGGGGAAAAACTGTTTTTT.

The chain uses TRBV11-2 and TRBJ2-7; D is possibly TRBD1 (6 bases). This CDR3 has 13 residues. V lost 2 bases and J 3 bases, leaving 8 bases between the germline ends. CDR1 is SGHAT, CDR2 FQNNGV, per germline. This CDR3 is CASSLQGYYEQYF. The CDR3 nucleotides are TGTGCCAGCAGCTTACAGGGGTACTACGAGCAGTACTTC.

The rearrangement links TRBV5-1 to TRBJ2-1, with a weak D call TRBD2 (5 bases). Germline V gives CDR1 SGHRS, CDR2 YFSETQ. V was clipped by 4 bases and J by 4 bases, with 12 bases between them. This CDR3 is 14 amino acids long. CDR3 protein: CASSLGSRYNEQFF. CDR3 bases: TGCGCCAGCAGCCTTGGGAGCAGATACAATGAGCAGTTCTTC. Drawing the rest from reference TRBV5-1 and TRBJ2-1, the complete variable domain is KAGVTQTPRYLIKTRGQQVTLSCSPISGHRSVSWYQQTPGQGLQFLFEYFSETQRNKGNFPGRFSGRQFSNSRSEMNVSTLELGDSALYLCASSLGSRYNEQFFGPGTRLTVL.

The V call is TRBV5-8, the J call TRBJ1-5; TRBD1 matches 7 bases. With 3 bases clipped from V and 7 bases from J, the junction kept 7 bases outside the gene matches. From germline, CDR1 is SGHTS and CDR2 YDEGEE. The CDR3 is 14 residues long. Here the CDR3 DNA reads TGTGCCAGCAGCTCCCGGACAGGAGGGCAGCCCCAGCATTTT. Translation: CASSSRTGGQPQHF.

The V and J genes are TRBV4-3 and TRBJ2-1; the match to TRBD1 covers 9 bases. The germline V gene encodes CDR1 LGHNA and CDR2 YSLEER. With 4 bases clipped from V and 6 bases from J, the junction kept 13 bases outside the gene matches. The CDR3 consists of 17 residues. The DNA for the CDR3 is TGCGCCAGCAGCCTATCCACAACGGACAGGGGACTCAATGAGCAGTTCTTC. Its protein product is CASSLSTTDRGLNEQFF.

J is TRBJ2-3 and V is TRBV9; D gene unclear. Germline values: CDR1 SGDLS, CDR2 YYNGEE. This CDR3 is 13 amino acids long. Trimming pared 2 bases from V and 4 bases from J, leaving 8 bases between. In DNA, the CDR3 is TGTGCCAGCAGCGTCTACAGATCAGATACGCAGTATTTT. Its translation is CASSVYRSDTQYF.

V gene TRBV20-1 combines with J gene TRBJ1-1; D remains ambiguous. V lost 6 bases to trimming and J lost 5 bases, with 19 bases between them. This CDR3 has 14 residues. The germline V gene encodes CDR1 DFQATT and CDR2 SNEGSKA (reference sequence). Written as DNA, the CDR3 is TGCAGTGCGAGTCAGAGAGGTCCGTATACTGAAGCTTTCTTT. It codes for CSASQRGPYTEAFF.

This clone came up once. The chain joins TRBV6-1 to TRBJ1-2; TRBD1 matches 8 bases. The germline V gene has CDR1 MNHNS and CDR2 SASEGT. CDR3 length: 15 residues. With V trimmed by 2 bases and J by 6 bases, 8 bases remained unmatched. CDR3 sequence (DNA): TGTGCCAGCAGTGAACGATCTGGACAGGGTCATGGCTACACCTTC. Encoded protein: CASSERSGQGHGYTF.